Listed here are 20 T cell receptor beta chains from one sample, sequenced in a study of CD8 T cells in Susac syndrome. RNA in amounts of roughly 0.5 to 1 ug was reverse transcribed with random hexamers. From the immunoSEQ multiplex PCR reads, TCRdb called clonotypes with MiXCR, one entry per CDR3 protein. The repertoire holds about 200,000 distinct CDR3 sequences, with about 90% as singletons. Sequenced sample: CD8+ T cells from PBMCs. Receptor source: a human donor with multiple sclerosis.

As DNA, the CDR3 is TGCAGTGCTAGTGACTGGGACAGGGATGTAAGGGAGACCCAGTACTTC. Translation: CSASDWDRDVRETQYF. This chain connects TRBV20-1 to TRBJ2-5; 9 nucleotides match TRBD1. The length of the CDR3 is 16 residues. The germline V gene has CDR1 DFQATT and CDR2 SNEGSKA (reference sequence). Trimming cost V 3 bases and J 5 bases; bases outside gene matches: 13.

This clonotype was recorded a few times. The chain recombines TRBV4-1 with TRBJ2-7; possible D gene TRBD2, 5 bases. Germline V gene sequence: CDR1 MGHRA, CDR2 YSYEKL. V was shortened by 0 bases and J by 2 bases, with 8 bases between the two germline ends. The CDR3 runs 14 residues. CDR3: CASSQDPGTYEQYF. As DNA, the CDR3 is TGCGCCAGCAGCCAAGATCCGGGGACCTACGAGCAGTACTTC.

This clonotype has only one observation. Here the CDR3 DNA reads TGTGCCAGCAGCCGAGACCACCCCGGCACAGATACGCAGTATTTT. This translates into CASSRDHPGTDTQYF. J is TRBJ2-3 and V is TRBV7-9; D gene ambiguous. The length of the CDR3 is 15 residues. From germline, CDR1 is SEHNR and CDR2 FQNEAQ (reference sequence). Between the trimmed V and J ends, which lost 5 bases and 1 base, there was a span of 13 bases.

This clonotype was detected only a few times. The CDR3 bases are TGTGCCAGCAGCTTAGGACAGTCTCAGCCCCAGCATTTT. This sequence encodes CASSLGQSQPQHF. The rearrangement links TRBV13 to TRBJ1-5, with D unresolved. Germline V gene sequence: CDR1 PRHDT, CDR2 FYEKMQ (reference sequence). Trimming pared 0 bases from V and 6 bases from J, leaving 6 bases between. The CDR3 consists of 13 residues. Complete variable domain (other parts from reference TRBV13 and TRBJ1-5): AAGVIQSPRHLIKEKRETATLKCYPIPRHDTVYWYQQGPGQDPQFLISFYEKMQSDKGSIPDRFSAQQFSDYHSELNMSSLELGDSALYFCASSLGQSQPQHFGDGTRLSIL.

V and J are TRBV15 and TRBJ2-3, with D possibly matching TRBD1 (6 bases). The ends were cut back, 3 bases at V and 3 bases at J, with 10 bases in the middle. This CDR3 has 14 amino acids. Per the germline V gene, CDR1 is LNHNV and CDR2 is YYDKDF (reference sequence). In nucleotides, the CDR3 is TGTGCCACCAGCAGGATGCAGGGGACAGATACGCAGTATTTT. The encoded protein is CATSRMQGTDTQYF.

V gene TRBV5-6 combines with J gene TRBJ1-2; 9 positions agree with TRBD1. Germline CDR1 SGHDT, CDR2 YYEEEE. The trim removed 2 bases at V and 2 bases at J, leaving 1 base unmatched. The CDR3 runs to 14 residues. The DNA for the CDR3 is TGTGCCAGCAGCTTAACAGGGGGCAACTATGGCTACACCTTC. Translated: CASSLTGGNYGYTF.

The chain couples TRBV29-1 to TRBJ1-2; D unresolved. Per germline, CDR1 SQVTM and CDR2 ANQGSEA. V dropped 3 bases and J dropped 8 bases, with 13 bases sitting between them. The CDR3 has 12 amino acids. Here the CDR3 DNA reads TGCAGCGTTGATTCTCCCGCGAAGGGCTACACCTTC. Encoded protein: CSVDSPAKGYTF.

V is TRBV6-1 and J is TRBJ1-2; D remains unclear. This CDR3 is 17 amino acids long. Per the germline V gene, CDR1 is MNHNS and CDR2 is SASEGT. The germline V and J ends were trimmed by 6 bases and 4 bases, with 24 bases remaining between them. CDR3 amino acids: CASRAVQLLESLYGYTF. The CDR3 DNA reads TGTGCCAGCAGGGCCGTACAGCTCCTTGAATCCCTCTATGGCTACACCTTC.

The chain joins TRBV20-1 to TRBJ1-3, with a weak D call TRBD1 (5 bases). Germline V gene sequence: CDR1 DFQATT, CDR2 SNEGSKA (reference sequence). This CDR3 is 17 amino acids long. Trimming took off 1 base at V and 0 bases at J, with 16 bases between the two ends. The CDR3 loop is CSARAGSRDYSGNTIYF. The DNA for the CDR3 is TGCAGTGCTAGAGCCGGCTCTCGGGACTACTCTGGAAACACCATATATTTT.

V usage is TRBV20-1 and J usage is TRBJ2-7, with 11 bases aligning to TRBD2. The CDR3 runs to 18 residues. V lost 4 bases to trimming and J lost 0 bases; unmatched junction nucleotides: 14. Germline V gives CDR1 DFQATT, CDR2 SNEGSKA (reference sequence). CDR3 DNA sequence: TGCAGTGCTACTTTGTGGCTAGCGGGGGGACGCAACTCCTACGAGCAGTACTTC. Translated: CSATLWLAGGRNSYEQYF.

This chain connects TRBV15 to TRBJ2-5; 9 bases are shared with TRBD1. Trimming at V came to 3 bases and at J to 2 bases, leaving 10 bases not matched to a gene. The germline gives CDR1 LNHNV, CDR2 YYDKDF (reference sequence). The CDR3 runs 17 residues. This CDR3 reads CATSRPGQGGPQETQYF. The CDR3 region has the DNA TGTGCCACCAGCAGGCCGGGACAGGGTGGGCCTCAAGAGACCCAGTACTTC. Using reference TRBV15 and TRBJ2-5 for the parts outside the CDR3, the full variable domain is DAMVIQNPRYQVTQFGKPVTLSCSQTLNHNVMYWYQQKSSQAPKLLFHYYDKDFNNEADTPDNFQSRRPNTSFCFLDIRSPGLGDTAMYLCATSRPGQGGPQETQYFGPGTRLLVL.

V gene TRBV5-6 combines with J gene TRBJ2-1; D possibly corresponds to TRBD1 (5 bases). The V end was cut by 0 bases, the J end by 12 bases, with 10 bases between. Germline loops: CDR1 SGHDT, CDR2 YYEEEE. This CDR3 has 12 residues. The CDR3 region is CASSLAQRGQFF. CDR3 sequence (DNA): TGTGCCAGCAGCTTGGCCCAAAGGGGGCAGTTCTTC.

This chain's CDR3 is CASSFRGGNTGELFF. Written as DNA, the CDR3 is TGTGCCAGTAGTTTCCGGGGGGGAAACACCGGGGAGCTGTTTTTT. This rearrangement joins TRBV19 to TRBJ2-2; 8 bases map to TRBD2. This CDR3 spans 15 amino acids. The V and J ends lost 5 bases and 2 bases, in that order; junction bases with no gene match: 4. Germline loops: CDR1 LNHDA, CDR2 SQIVND (reference sequence).

The chain is built from TRBV4-3 and TRBJ1-2; D might be TRBD1 (6 bases). This CDR3 has 16 residues. The germline gives CDR1 LGHNA, CDR2 YSLEER. Trimming cost V 1 base and J 0 bases, with 12 bases left between them. In DNA, the CDR3 is TGCGCCAGCAGCCAAGGTTTGTGGACAGCTAACTATGGCTACACCTTC. Translating gives CASSQGLWTANYGYTF.

V gene TRBV12-3 or TRBV12-4 combines with J gene TRBJ2-7, with TRBD2 matching over 8 bases. CDR3 length: 13 residues. Unmatched junction bases numbered 4, after V lost 6 bases and J lost 3 bases. Written as DNA, the CDR3 is TGTGCCAGCAGACCGGGACTAGGCTACGAGCAGTACTTC. This sequence encodes CASRPGLGYEQYF.

This chain connects TRBV15 to TRBJ2-7, with 7 bases that match TRBD2. V gave up 6 bases and J gave up 3 bases; unmatched junction bases: 5. The CDR3 is 13 residues long. In germline, CDR1 is LNHNV, CDR2 YYDKDF (reference sequence). The CDR3 here is CATSTGRIYEQYF. The CDR3 DNA follows: TGTGCCACCAGTACCGGGAGGATCTACGAGCAGTACTTC.

This clonotype has just one count. The chain recombines TRBV20-1 with TRBJ2-7; D call uncertain. Germline V gene lookup returns CDR1 DFQATT and CDR2 SNEGSKA (reference sequence). Trimming removed 6 bases from V and 2 bases from J, with 11 bases in between. The CDR3 totals 12 residues. CDR3 region: CSAVGPAYEQYF. In DNA form, the CDR3 reads TGCAGTGCCGTCGGGCCCGCCTACGAGCAGTACTTC.

This clonotype was found a few times. V and J are TRBV3-1 and TRBJ2-2; possible D gene TRBD2, 5 bases. This CDR3 is built from 15 residues. Germline V CDR1 and CDR2: LGHDT, YNNKEL (reference sequence). The V end was cut by 0 bases, the J end by 5 bases, with 10 bases between. The CDR3 region has the DNA TGTGCCAGCAGCCAAGATTATGGAGGTACCGGGGAGCTGTTTTTT. Its translation: CASSQDYGGTGELFF. The variable domain in full, with the rest retrieved from reference TRBV3-1 and TRBJ2-2, is DTAVSQTPKYLVTQMGNDKSIKCEQNLGHDTMYWYKQDSKKFLKIMFSYNNKELIINETVPNRFSPKSPDKAHLNLHINSLELGDSAVYFCASSQDYGGTGELFFGEGSRLTVL.

This chain's CDR3 is CAISEGLFSNQPQHF. DNA of the CDR3: TGTGCCATCAGTGAAGGGTTGTTTAGCAATCAGCCCCAGCATTTT. This chain uses TRBV10-3 with TRBJ1-5; D remains unclear. V was clipped by 3 bases and J by 0 bases, with 9 bases between them. The CDR3 contains 15 residues. Per germline, CDR1 ENHRY and CDR2 SYGVKD.

This clonotype came up a few times. The V call is TRBV20-1, the J call TRBJ2-7; 7 bases line up with TRBD1. Losses at the gene ends were 0 bases for V and 12 bases for J; bases not matched to a gene: 8. Germline CDR1 DFQATT, CDR2 SNEGSKA (reference sequence). This CDR3 contains 12 residues. CDR3 coding DNA: TGCAGTGCTAGAGATCCCCAACAGGGGCCGTACTTC. Encoded protein: CSARDPQQGPYF.